This TCR beta chain was documented in a study of cytomegalovirus exposure and HLA in healthy donors. The PCR used 60 Vbeta and 13 Jbeta primers. Sequenced by immunoSEQ multiplex PCR; TCRdb stores in-frame clones only, minus some. The table lists approximately 110,000 clones, around 70% of them singletons. Regarding the study as a whole: Earlier findings revealed that most TCR beta V segments proved productive either about 87% or about 30% of the time.

This clone was seen only once. What it binds is not known. This CDR3 contains 15 residues. Germline-derived CDR1 and CDR2 are SGDLS and YYNGEE. The V segment lost 4 bases and the J segment 5 bases; nucleotides outside the gene matches: 9. The receptor was derived from a woman in her seventies in good health and CMV-seropositive. Sequencing used PBMCs. V gene TRBV9 combines with J gene TRBJ2-7; 10 bases align to TRBD1. The CDR3 bases are TGTGCCAGCAGCCCCAGACAGGGGGCGTCGCACGAGCAGTACTTC. Protein: CASSPRQGASHEQYF.